The T cell receptor beta chain described here comes from a study of CD8 T cells in Susac syndrome. Whole-study findings and limits: That the number of individuals in its TCR sequencing and HLA analysis was relatively small was acknowledged by the study.

Note on this clonotype: Its specificity is not known.

The CDR3 loop spans 13 amino acids. V was pared by 3 bases and J by 2 bases, with 11 bases between. CDR1 DFQATT and CDR2 SNEGSKA come from the germline V gene (reference sequence). RNA amounts of roughly 0.5 to 1 ug underwent reverse transcription with random hexamers. An immunoSEQ multiplex PCR amplified TCR beta CDR3 over 54 Vbeta and 13 Jbeta. A single record per CDR3 protein comes from TCRdb applying MiXCR to the immunoSEQ multiplex PCR reads. This table has some 180,000 distinct CDR3 sequences, approximately 95% appearing once. The chain combines TRBV20-1 with TRBJ2-7; tentative D call: TRBD1 (6 bases). Sequencing input: CD4+ T cells from PBMCs. This receptor was taken from a human donor in good health. The CDR3 sequence: CSASAGAPYEQYF. In nucleotides, the CDR3 is TGCAGTGCTAGCGCAGGGGCCCCCTACGAGCAGTACTTC.